This TCR beta chain was sequenced in a study of T cells after somatic rescue of genetic block. Here immunoSEQ multiplex PCR was the method, and the copy in TCRdb shows in-frame clones only, minus some. The sample records some 15,000 clones, just over 70% being singletons. CDR3 size: 16 residues. Per germline, CDR1 SQVTM and CDR2 ANQGSEA. V was clipped by 6 bases and J by 1 base; unmatched bases: 10. V usage is TRBV29-1 and J usage is TRBJ2-3; 10 nucleotides match TRBD2. Sequencing was done on a sample of peripheral blood mononuclear cells (PBMCs). The TCR originated in a boy aged 5-17 years. Here the CDR3 DNA reads TGCAGCGTGGGAGGAGCGGGGGGGGTTGGCACAGATACGCAGTATTTT. Protein: CSVGGAGGVGTDTQYF.